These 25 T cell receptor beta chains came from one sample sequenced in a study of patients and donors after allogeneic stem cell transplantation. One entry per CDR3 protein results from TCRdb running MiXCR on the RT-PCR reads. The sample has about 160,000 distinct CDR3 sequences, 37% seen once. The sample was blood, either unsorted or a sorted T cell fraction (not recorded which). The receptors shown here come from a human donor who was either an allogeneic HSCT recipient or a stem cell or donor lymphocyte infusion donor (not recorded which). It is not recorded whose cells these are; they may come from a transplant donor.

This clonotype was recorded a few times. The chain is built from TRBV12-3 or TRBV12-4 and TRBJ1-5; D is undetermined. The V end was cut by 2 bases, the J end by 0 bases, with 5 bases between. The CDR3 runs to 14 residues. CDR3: CASSLTASNQPQHF. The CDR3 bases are TGTGCCAGCAGTTTAACAGCTAGCAATCAGCCCCAGCATTTT.

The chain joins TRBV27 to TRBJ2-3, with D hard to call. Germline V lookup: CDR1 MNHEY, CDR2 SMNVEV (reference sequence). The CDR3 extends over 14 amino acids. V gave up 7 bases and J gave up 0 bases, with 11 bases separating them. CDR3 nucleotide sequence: TGTGCCAGCACCCTCCGGGCTAGCACAGATACGCAGTATTTT. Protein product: CASTLRASTDTQYF.

The CDR3 DNA reads TGTGCCAGCAGCGCTCTGACTAGCGGGGGGTACAATGAGCAGTTCTTC. Amino acid sequence: CASSALTSGGYNEQFF. V gene TRBV9 combines with J gene TRBJ2-1; the match to TRBD2 covers 13 bases. The CDR3 has 16 amino acids. The junction had 4 bases not matched to a gene; V was cut back by 3 bases and J by 4 bases. Germline V gene sequence: CDR1 SGDLS, CDR2 YYNGEE.

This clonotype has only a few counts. In DNA, the CDR3 is TGTGCCAGCAGCGTAGATGGTGGACAGGGGGGTGAAAAACTGTTTTTT. Translation gives CASSVDGGQGGEKLFF. The V and J genes are TRBV9 and TRBJ1-4; 10 bases fit TRBD1. The CDR3 is made up of 16 amino acids. Germline V gene sequence: CDR1 SGDLS, CDR2 YYNGEE. J gave up 7 bases and V 0 bases, and 6 bases lay outside the gene matches.

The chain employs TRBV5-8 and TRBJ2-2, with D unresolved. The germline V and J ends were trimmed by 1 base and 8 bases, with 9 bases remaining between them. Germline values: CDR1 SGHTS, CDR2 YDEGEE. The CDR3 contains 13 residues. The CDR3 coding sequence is TGTGCCAGCAGCTTGAGACGGAGAGGGGAGCTGTTTTTT. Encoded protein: CASSLRRRGELFF.

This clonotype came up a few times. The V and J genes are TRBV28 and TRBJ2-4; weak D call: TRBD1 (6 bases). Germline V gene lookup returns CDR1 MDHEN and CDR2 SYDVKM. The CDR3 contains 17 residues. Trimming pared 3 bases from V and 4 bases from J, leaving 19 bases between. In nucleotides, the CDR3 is TGTGCCAGCAGTTTCCCCAGGGGTAATGAAATGAAAAACATTCAGTACTTC. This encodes CASSFPRGNEMKNIQYF.

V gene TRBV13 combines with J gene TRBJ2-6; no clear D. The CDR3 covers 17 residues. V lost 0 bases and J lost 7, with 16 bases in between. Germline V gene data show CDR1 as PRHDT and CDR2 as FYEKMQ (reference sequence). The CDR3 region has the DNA TGTGCCAGCAGCTTAGGTAGACCCCGGGTTAGTGCCAACGTCCTGACTTTC. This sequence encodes CASSLGRPRVSANVLTF.

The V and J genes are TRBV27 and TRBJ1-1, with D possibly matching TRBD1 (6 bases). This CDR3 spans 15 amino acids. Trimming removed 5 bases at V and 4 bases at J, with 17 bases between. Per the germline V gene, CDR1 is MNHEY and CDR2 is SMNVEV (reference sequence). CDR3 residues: CASSRQAGVSTEAFF. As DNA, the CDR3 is TGTGCCAGCAGTCGACAGGCGGGGGTATCCACTGAAGCTTTCTTT.

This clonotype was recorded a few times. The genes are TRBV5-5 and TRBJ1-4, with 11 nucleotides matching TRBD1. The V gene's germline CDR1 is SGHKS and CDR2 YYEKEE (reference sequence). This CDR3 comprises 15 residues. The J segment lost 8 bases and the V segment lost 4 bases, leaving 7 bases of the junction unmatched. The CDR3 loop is CASSARGTGGEKLFF. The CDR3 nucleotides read TGTGCCAGCAGCGCGAGAGGGACAGGGGGGGAAAAACTGTTTTTT. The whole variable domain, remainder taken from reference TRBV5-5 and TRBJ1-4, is DAGVTQSPTHLIKTRGQQVTLRCSPISGHKSVSWYQQVLGQGPQFIFQYYEKEERGRGNFPDRFSARQFPNYSSELNVNALLLGDSALYLCASSARGTGGEKLFFGSGTQLSVL.

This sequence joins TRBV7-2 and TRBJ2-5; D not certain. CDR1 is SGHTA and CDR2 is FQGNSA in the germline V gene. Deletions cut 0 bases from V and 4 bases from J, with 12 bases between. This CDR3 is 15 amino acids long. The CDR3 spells CASSLAPGVGETQYF. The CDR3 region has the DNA TGTGCCAGCAGCTTAGCCCCCGGAGTCGGAGAGACCCAGTACTTC.

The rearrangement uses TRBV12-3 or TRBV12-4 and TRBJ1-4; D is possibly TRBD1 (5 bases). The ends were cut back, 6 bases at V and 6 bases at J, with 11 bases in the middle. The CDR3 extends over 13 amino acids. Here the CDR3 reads CASSWGPYEKLFF. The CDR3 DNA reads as TGTGCCAGCAGCTGGGGCCCCTATGAAAAACTGTTTTTT.

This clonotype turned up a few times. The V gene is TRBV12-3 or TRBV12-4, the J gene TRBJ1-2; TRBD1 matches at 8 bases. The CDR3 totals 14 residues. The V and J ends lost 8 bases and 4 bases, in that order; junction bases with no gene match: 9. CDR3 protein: CASGQGAGGYGYTF. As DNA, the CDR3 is TGTGCCAGCGGCCAGGGGGCAGGGGGCTATGGCTACACCTTC.

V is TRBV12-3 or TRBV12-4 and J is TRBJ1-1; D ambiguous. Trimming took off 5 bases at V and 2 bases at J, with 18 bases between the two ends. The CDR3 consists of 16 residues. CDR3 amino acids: CASSPQTVPYNTEAFF. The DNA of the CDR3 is TGTGCCAGCAGTCCCCAAACCGTGCCCTACAACACTGAAGCTTTCTTT.

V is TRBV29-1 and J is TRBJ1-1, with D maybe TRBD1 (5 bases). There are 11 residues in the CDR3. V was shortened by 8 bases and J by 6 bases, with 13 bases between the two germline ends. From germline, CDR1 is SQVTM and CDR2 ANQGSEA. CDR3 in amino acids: CSPRRVAEAFF. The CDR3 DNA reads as TGCAGCCCCCGCAGGGTCGCTGAAGCTTTCTTT.

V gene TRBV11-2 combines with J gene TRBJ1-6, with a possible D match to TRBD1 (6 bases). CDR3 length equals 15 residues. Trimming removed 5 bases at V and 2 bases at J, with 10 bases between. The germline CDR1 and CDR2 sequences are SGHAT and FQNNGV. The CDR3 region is CASSLRGTYNSPLHF. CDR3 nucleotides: TGTGCCAGCAGCCTCAGGGGCACCTATAATTCACCCCTCCACTTT. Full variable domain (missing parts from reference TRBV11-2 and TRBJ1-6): EAGVAQSPRYKIIEKRQSVAFWCNPISGHATLYWYQQILGQGPKLLIQFQNNGVVDDSQLPKDRFSAERLKGVDSTLKIQPAKLEDSAVYLCASSLRGTYNSPLHFGNGTRLTVT.

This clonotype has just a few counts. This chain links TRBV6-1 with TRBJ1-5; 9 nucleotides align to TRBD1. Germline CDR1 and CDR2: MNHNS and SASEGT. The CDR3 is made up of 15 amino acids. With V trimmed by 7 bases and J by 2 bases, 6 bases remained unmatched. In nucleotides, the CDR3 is TGTGCCAGCACCTCGGGACAGGGAGGCAATCAGCCCCAGCATTTT. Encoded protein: CASTSGQGGNQPQHF.

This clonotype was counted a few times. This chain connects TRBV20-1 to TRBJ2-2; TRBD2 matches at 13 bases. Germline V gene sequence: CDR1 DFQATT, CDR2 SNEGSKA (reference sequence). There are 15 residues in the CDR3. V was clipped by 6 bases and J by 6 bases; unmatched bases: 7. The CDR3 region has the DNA TGCAGTGCCACCGGACTAGCGGGGGCGGCCGGGGAGCTGTTTTTT. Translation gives CSATGLAGAAGELFF.

CDR3 coding DNA: TGTGCCAGCAGCTTGGGAGACCTTGAAGCTTTCTTT. Amino acids: CASSLGDLEAFF. The chain carries TRBV5-5 and TRBJ1-1; D gene unclear. The CDR3 runs to 12 residues. The V end was cut by 0 bases, the J end by 7 bases, with 7 bases between. Germline loops: CDR1 SGHKS, CDR2 YYEKEE (reference sequence).

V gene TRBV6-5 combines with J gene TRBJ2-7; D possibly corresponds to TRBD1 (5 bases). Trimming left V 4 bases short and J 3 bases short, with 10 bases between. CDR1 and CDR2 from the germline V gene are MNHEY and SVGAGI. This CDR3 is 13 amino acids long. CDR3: CASSSLRGYEQYF. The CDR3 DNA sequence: TGTGCCAGCAGTTCCCTAAGGGGCTACGAGCAGTACTTC.

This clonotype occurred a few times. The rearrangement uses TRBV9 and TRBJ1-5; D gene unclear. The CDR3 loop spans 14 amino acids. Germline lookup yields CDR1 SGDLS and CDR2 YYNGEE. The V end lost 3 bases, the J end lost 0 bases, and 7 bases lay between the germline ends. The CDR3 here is CASSASLSNQPQHF. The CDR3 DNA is TGTGCCAGCAGCGCCAGTCTTAGCAATCAGCCCCAGCATTTT.

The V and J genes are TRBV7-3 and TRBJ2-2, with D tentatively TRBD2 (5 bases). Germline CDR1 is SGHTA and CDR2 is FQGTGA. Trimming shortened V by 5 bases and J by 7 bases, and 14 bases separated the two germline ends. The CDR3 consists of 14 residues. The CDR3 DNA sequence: TGTGCCAGCAGCCCCGTAATCAGCGGCGGGGAGCTGTTTTTT. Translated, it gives CASSPVISGGELFF. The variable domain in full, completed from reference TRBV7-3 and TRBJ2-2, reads GAGVSQTPSNKVTEKGKYVELRCDPISGHTALYWYRQSLGQGPEFLIYFQGTGAADDSGLPNDRFFAVRPEGSVSTLKIQRTERGDSAVYLCASSPVISGGELFFGEGSRLTVL.

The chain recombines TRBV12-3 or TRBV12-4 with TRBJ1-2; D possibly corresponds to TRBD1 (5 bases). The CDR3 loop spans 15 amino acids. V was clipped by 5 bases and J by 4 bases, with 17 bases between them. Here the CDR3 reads CASSPRPGVRYGYTF. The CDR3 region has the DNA TGTGCCAGCAGTCCCCGACCGGGGGTACGCTATGGCTACACCTTC.

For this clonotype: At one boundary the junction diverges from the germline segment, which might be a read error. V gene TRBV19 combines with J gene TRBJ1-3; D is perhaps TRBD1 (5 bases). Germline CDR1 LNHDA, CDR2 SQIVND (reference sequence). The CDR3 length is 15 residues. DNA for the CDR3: TGTACCAGTAGCACCTCAGGGCTCTCTGGAAACACCATATATTTT. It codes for CTSSTSGLSGNTIYF.

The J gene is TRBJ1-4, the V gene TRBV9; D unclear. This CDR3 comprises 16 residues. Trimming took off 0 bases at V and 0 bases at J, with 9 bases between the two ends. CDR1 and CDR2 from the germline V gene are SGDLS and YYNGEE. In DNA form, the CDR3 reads TGTGCCAGCAGCGTAGGAGGGATTGCAACTAATGAAAAACTGTTTTTT. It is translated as CASSVGGIATNEKLFF.

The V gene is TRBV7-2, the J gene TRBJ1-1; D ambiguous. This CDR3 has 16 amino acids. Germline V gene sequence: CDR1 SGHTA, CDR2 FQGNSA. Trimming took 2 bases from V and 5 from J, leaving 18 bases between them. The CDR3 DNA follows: TGTGCCAGCAGCTTATGGCATTTGGTCGGGAAAACTGAAGCTTTCTTT. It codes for CASSLWHLVGKTEAFF.